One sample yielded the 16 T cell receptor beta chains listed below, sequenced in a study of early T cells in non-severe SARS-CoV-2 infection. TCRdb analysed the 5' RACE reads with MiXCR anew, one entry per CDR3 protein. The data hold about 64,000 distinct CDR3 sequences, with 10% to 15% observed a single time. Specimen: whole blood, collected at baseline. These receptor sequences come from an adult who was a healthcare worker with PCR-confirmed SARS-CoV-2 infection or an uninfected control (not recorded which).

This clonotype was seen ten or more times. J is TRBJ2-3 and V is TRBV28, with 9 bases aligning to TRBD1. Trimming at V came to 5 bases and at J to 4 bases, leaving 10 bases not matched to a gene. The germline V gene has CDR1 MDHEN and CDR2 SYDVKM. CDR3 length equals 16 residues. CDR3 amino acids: CASSPLRTGEADTQYF. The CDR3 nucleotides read TGTGCCAGCAGTCCCCTCCGGACAGGGGAAGCAGATACGCAGTATTTT.

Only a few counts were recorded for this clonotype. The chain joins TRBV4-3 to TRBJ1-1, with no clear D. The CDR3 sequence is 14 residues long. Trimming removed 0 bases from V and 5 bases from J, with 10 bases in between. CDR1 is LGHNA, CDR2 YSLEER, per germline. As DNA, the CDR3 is TGCGCCAGCAGCCAAGATAATCGCTGGACTGAAGCTTTCTTT. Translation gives CASSQDNRWTEAFF.

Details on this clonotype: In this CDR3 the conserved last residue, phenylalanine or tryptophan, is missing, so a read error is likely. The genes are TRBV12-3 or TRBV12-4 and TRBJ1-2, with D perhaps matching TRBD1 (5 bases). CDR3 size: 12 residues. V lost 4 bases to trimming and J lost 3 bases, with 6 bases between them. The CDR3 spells CASSWGDYGYTS. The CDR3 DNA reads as TGTGCCAGCAGTTGGGGGGACTATGGCTACACCTCC.

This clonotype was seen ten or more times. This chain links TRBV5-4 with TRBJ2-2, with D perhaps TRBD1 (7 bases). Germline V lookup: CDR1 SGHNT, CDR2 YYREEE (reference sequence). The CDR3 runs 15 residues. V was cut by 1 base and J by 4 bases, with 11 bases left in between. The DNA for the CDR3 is TGTGCCAGCAGCTTGCAGCAGGGGGGCACCGGGGAGCTGTTTTTT. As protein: CASSLQQGGTGELFF.

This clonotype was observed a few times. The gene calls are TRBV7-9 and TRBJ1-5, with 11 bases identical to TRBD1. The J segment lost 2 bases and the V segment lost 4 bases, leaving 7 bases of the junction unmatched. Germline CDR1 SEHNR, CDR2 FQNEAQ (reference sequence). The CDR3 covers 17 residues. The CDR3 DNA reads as TGTGCCAGCAGCTCCGGACAGGGGGCAGGGGGCAATCAGCCCCAGCATTTT. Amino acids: CASSSGQGAGGNQPQHF.

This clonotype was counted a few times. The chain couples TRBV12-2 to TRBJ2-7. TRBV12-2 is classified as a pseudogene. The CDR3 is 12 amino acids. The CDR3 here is CASRHHKYEQYF. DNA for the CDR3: TGTGCAAGTCGCCATCACAAGTACGAGCAGTACTTC.

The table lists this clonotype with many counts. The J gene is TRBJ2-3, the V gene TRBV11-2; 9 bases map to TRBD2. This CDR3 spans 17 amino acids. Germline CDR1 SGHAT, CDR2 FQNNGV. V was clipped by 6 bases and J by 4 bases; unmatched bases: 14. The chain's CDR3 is CASRSWGSGRVSDTQYF. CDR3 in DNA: TGTGCCAGCAGGTCCTGGGGTAGCGGGAGAGTCTCAGATACGCAGTATTTT.

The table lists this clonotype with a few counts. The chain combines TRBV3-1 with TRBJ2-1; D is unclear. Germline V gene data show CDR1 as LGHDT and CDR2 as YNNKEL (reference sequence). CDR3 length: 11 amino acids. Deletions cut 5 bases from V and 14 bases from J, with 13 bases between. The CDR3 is CASSEGISEFF. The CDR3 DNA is TGTGCCAGCAGCGAAGGTATATCCGAGTTCTTC.

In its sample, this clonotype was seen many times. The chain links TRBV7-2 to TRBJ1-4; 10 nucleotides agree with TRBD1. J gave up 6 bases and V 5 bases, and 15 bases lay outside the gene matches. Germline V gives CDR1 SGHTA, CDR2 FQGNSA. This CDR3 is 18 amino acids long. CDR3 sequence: CASSKNQGYGQGDEKLFF. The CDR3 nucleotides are TGTGCCAGCAGCAAGAATCAGGGGTACGGACAGGGGGATGAAAAACTGTTTTTT.

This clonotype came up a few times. CDR3 DNA sequence: TGTGCCAGCAGCTTAGAGTCTTCTGGAAACACCATATATTTT. Translated, it gives CASSLESSGNTIYF. The chain carries TRBV11-2 and TRBJ1-3; D is ambiguous. V was trimmed by 0 bases and J by 1 base, leaving 4 bases between them. The CDR3 spans 14 residues. Germline CDR1 is SGHAT and CDR2 is FQNNGV.

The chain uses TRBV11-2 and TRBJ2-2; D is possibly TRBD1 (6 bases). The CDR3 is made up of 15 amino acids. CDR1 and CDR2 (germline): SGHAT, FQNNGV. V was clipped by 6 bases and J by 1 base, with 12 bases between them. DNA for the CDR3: TGTGCCAGCAGAGTCGGACAGAAGAACACCGGGGAGCTGTTTTTT. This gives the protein CASRVGQKNTGELFF.

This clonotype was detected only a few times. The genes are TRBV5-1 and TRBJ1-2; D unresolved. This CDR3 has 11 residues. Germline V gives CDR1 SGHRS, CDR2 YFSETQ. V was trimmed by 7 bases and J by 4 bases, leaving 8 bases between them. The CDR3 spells CASRDGYGYTF. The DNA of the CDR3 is TGCGCCAGCCGCGACGGCTATGGCTACACCTTC.

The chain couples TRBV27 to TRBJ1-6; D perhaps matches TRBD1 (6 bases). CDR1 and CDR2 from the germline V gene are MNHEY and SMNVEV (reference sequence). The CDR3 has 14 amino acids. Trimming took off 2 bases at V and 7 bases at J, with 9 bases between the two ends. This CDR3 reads CASSLKGGNSPLHF. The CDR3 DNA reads TGTGCCAGCAGTTTAAAAGGGGGGAATTCACCCCTCCACTTT.

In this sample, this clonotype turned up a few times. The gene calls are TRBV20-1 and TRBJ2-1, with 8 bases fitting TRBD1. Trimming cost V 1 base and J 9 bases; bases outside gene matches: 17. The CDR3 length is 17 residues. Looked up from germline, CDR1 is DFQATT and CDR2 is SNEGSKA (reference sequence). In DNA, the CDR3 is TGCAGTGCTAGAGCCGCAGAGACGTCAGGACAGGGAAGTGAGCAGTTCTTC. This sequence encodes CSARAAETSGQGSEQFF.

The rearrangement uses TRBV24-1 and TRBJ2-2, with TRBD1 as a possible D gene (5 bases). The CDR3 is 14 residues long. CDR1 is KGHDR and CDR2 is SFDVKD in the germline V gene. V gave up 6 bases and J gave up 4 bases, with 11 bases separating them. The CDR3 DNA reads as TGTGCCACCAGTACGGCAGGGCCCACCGGGGAGCTGTTTTTT. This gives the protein CATSTAGPTGELFF.

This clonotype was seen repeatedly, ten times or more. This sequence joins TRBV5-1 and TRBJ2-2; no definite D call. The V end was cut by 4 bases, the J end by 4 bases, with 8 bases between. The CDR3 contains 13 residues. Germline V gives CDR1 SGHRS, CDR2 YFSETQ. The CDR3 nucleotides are TGCGCCAGCAGCCCGGACGGCACCGGGGAGCTGTTTTTT. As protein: CASSPDGTGELFF.